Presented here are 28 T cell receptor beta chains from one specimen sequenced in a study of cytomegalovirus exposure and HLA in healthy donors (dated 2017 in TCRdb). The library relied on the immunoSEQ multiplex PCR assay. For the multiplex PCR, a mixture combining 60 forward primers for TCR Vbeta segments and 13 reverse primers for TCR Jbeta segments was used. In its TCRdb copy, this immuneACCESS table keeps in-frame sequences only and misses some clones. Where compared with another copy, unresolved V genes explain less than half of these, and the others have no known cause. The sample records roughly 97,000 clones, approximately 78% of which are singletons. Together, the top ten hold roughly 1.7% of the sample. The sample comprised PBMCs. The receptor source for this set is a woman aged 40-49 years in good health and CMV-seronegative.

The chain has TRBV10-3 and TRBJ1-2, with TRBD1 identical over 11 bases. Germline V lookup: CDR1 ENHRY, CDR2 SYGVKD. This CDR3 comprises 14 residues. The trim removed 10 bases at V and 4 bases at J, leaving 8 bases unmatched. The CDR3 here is CATQPGQGVYGYTF. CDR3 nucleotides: TGTGCCACCCAACCGGGACAGGGGGTCTATGGCTACACCTTC.

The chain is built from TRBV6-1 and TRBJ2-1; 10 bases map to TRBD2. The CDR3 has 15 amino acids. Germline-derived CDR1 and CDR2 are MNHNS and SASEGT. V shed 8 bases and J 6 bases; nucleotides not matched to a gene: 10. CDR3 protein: CASGGAGGPANEQFF. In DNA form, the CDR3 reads TGTGCCAGCGGGGGAGCGGGAGGGCCCGCCAATGAGCAGTTCTTC.

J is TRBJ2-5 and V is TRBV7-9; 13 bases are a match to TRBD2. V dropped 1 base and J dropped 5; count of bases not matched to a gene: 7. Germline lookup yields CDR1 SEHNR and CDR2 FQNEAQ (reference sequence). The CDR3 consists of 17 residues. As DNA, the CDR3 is TGTGCCAGCAGCTTAGGGGCCGGACTAGCGGGAGTGGAGACCCAGTACTTC. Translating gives CASSLGAGLAGVETQYF.

CDR3 sequence reads: CASSPLSYEQYF. Written as DNA, the CDR3 is TGTGCCAGCTCACCTCTCTCCTACGAGCAGTACTTC. V usage is TRBV18 and J usage is TRBJ2-7, with D unresolved. Germline CDR1 is KGHSH and CDR2 is LQKENI. There are 12 residues in the CDR3. V lost 3 bases and J lost 0, with 3 bases in between.

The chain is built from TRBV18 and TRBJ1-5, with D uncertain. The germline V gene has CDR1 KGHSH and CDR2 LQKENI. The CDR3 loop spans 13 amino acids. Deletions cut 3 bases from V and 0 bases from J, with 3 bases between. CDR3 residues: CASSPNSNQPQHF. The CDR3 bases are TGTGCCAGCTCACCTAATAGCAATCAGCCCCAGCATTTT.

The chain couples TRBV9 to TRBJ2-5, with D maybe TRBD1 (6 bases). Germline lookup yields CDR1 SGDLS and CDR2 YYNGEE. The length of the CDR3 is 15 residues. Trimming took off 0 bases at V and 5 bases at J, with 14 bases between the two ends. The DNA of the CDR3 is TGTGCCAGCAGCGTAGGAACAGGGACCGGGGAGACCCAGTACTTC. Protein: CASSVGTGTGETQYF.

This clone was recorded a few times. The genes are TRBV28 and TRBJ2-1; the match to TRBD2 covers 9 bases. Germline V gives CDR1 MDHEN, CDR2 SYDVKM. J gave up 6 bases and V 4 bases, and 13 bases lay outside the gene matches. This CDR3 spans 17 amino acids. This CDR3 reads CASSSAAGAGGGNEQFF. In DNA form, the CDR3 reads TGTGCCAGCAGTTCGGCCGCGGGAGCGGGAGGTGGCAATGAGCAGTTCTTC.

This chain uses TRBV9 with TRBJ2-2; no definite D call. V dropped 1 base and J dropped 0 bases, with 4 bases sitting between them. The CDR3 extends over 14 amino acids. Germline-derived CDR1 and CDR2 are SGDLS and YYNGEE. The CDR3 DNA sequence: TGTGCCAGCAGCGTATCCACGAACACCGGGGAGCTGTTTTTT. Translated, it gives CASSVSTNTGELFF.

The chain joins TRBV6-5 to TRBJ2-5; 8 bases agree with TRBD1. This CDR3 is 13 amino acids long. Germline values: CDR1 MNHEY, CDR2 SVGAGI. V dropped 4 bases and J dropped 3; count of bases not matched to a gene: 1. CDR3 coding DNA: TGTGCCAGCAGTTGGGGACAGGAAGAGACCCAGTACTTC. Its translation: CASSWGQEETQYF.

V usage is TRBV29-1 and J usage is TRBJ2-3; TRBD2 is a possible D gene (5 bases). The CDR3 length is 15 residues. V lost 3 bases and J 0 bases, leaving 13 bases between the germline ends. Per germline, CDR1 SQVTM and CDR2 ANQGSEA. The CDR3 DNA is TGCAGCGTTGAGGACTCATTATCTAGCACAGATACGCAGTATTTT. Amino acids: CSVEDSLSSTDTQYF.

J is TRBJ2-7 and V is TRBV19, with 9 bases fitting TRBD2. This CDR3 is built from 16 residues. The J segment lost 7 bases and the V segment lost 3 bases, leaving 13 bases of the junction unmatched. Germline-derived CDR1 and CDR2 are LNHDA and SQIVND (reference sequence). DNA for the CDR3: TGTGCCAGTAGTATCTCCGGCGGGAGGGCCCTTGGGGAGCAGTACTTC. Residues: CASSISGGRALGEQYF.

CDR3 region: CASKQQGAGEQYF. The CDR3 DNA is TGTGCCAGCAAACAACAGGGGGCGGGAGAGCAGTACTTC. The genes are TRBV6-5 and TRBJ2-7, with 9 bases that match TRBD1. Germline V gene sequence: CDR1 MNHEY, CDR2 SVGAGI. With V trimmed by 7 bases and J by 7 bases, 8 bases remained unmatched. This CDR3 has 13 residues.

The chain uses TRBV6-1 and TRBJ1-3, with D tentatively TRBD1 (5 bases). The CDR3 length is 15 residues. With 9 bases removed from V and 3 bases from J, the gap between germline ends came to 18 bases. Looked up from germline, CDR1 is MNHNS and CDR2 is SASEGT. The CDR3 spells CASSSKGRGGNTIYF. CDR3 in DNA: TGTGCCAGTTCCTCTAAGGGGCGAGGTGGAAACACCATATATTTT.

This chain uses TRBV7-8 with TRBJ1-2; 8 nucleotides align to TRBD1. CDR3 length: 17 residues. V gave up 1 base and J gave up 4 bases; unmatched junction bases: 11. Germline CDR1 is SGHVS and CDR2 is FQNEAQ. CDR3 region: CASSLGPGQGRTYGYTF. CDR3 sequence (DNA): TGTGCCAGCAGCTTAGGCCCTGGACAGGGACGCACCTATGGCTACACCTTC.

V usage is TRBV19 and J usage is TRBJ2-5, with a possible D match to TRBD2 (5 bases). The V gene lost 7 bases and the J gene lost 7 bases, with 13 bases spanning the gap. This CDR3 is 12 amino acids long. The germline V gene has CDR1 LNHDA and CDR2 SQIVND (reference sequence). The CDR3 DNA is TGTGCCAGTATGGGTGCGGGCCTGACCCAGTACTTC. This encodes CASMGAGLTQYF. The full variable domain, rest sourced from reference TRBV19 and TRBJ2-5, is DGGITQSPKYLFRKEGQNVTLSCEQNLNHDAMYWYRQDPGQGLRLIYYSQIVNDFQKGDIAEGYSVSREKKESFPLTVTSAQKNPTAFYLCASMGAGLTQYFGPGTRLLVL.

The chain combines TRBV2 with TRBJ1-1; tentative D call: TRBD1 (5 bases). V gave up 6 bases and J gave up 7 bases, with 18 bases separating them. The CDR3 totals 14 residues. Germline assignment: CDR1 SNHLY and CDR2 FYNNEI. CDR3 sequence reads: CASRGRASGSEAFF. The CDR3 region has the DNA TGTGCCAGCAGGGGGAGGGCTTCAGGGAGTGAAGCTTTCTTT.

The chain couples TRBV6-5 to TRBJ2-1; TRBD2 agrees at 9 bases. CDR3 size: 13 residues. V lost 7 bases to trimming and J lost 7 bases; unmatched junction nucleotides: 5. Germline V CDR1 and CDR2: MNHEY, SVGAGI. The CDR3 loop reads CASISSGNNEQFF. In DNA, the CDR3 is TGTGCCAGCATCTCTAGCGGGAATAATGAGCAGTTCTTC.

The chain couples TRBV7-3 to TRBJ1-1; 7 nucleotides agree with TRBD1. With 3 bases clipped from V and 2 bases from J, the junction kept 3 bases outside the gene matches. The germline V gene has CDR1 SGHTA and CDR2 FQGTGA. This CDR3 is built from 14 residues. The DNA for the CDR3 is TGTGCCAGCAGCTTCGGGACAGACAACACTGAAGCTTTCTTT. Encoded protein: CASSFGTDNTEAFF.

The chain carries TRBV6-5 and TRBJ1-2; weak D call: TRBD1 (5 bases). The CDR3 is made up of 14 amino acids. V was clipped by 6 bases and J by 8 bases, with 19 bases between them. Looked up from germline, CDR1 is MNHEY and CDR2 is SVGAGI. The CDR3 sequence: CASRRDFRGLGYTF. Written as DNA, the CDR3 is TGTGCCAGCAGGAGGGACTTCCGAGGGCTAGGCTACACCTTC.

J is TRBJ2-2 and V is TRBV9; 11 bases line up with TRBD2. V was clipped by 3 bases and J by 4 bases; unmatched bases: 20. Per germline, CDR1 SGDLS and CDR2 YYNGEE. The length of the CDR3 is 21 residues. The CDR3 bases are TGTGCCAGCAGCGCAACGTGGGGACTAGCGGATTACAATGAACCCACCGGGGAGCTGTTTTTT. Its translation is CASSATWGLADYNEPTGELFF.

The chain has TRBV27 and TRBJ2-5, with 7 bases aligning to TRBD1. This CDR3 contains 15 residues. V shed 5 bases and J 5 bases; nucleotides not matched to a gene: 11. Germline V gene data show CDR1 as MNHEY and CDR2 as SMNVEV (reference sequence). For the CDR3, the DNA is TGTGCCAGCAGTCCTACAGGGGCGTATATCGAGACCCAGTACTTC. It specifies CASSPTGAYIETQYF.

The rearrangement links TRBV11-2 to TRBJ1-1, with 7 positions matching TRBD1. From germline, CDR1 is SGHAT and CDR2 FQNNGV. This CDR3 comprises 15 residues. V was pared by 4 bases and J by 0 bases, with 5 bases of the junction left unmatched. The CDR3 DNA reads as TGTGCCAGCAGCTCAACGGGACAGTTGAACACTGAAGCTTTCTTT. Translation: CASSSTGQLNTEAFF.

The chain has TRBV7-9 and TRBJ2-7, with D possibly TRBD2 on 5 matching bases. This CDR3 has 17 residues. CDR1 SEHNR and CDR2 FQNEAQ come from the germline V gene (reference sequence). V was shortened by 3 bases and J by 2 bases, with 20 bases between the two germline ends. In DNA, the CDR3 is TGTGCCAGCAGCTTGGGTCTCGGGATTTCCGCTACCTACGAGCAGTACTTC. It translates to CASSLGLGISATYEQYF.

CDR3 residues: CASVQQVGHGYTF. The DNA for the CDR3 is TGTGCCAGCGTTCAACAGGTTGGCCATGGCTACACCTTC. The J gene is TRBJ1-2, the V gene TRBV6-6; possibly TRBD1 for D (5 bases). Germline V gene data show CDR1 as MNHNY and CDR2 as SVGAGI (reference sequence). V was pared by 8 bases and J by 6 bases, with 16 bases between. This CDR3 contains 13 residues.

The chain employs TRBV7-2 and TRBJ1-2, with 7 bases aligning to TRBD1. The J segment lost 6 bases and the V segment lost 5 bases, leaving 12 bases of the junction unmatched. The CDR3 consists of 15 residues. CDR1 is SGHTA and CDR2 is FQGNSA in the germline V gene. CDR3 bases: TGTGCCAGCAGCCTCAATCCCGCCAGGGGGAATGGCTACACCTTC. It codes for CASSLNPARGNGYTF. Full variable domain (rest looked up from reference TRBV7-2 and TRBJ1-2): GAGVSQSPSNKVTEKGKDVELRCDPISGHTALYWYRQSLGQGLEFLIYFQGNSAPDKSGLPSDRFSAERTGGSVSTLTIQRTQQEDSAVYLCASSLNPARGNGYTFGSGTRLTVV.

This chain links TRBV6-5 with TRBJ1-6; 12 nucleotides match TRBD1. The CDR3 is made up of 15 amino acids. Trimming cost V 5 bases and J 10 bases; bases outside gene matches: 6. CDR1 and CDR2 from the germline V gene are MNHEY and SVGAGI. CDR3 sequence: CASSKGQGALSPLHF. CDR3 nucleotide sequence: TGTGCCAGCAGTAAGGGACAGGGGGCGTTGTCACCCCTCCACTTT.

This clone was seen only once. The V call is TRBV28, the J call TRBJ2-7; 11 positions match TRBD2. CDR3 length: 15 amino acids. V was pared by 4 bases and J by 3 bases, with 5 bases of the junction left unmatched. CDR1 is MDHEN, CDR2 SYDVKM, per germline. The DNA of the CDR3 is TGTGCCAGCAGTTCCGGGACTAGCGGAAACTACGAGCAGTACTTC. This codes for CASSSGTSGNYEQYF.

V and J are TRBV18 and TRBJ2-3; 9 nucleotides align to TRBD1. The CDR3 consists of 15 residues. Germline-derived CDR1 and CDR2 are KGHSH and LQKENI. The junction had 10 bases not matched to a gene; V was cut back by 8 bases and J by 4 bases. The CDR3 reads CASAGGTGNADTQYF. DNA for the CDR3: TGTGCCAGCGCAGGTGGGACAGGGAATGCAGATACGCAGTATTTT.